Included here is one TCR beta chain sequence, with context. What it binds is not known. Here the CDR3 omits its conserved ending phenylalanine or tryptophan, so a read error is the likely source. No DNA is shown, since the ends of the CDR3 on it are uncertain; the CDR3 is the one TCRdb lists. Total RNA amounting to 450 to 550 ng was the source from which TCR beta cDNA was made with a constant-region primer. Sequencing libraries for TCR beta derived from three nested multiplex PCR rounds that used slightly modified ARM-PCR. Primers for the first two PCR rounds were TRBV1-TRBV30 forward primers and a C-beta reverse primer (about 9 cycles per round). TCRdb itself ran the multiplex PCR reads through MiXCR, one entry per CDR3 protein. The sample lists about 59,000 distinct CDR3 sequences; less than 75% were seen once. Per germline, CDR1 SGHAT and CDR2 FQNNGV. Ends included, the CDR3 has 15 residues. The roughly 18-32 mg bulk tissue piece was not sorted before simultaneous RNA and DNA extraction.

These data come from a study of tumor-infiltrating lymphocytes in primary liver carcinoma. The wider study: Patients of both sexes were 30 to 69 years old. The study, taken as a whole, reports: Top-250-clone fractions were significantly higher in tumors than in blood (p = 0.039).

Material for sequencing was liver tumor tissue from sampling region 2. Subset denoted: tumor region T2, inferior pole. The rearrangement links TRBV11-2 to TRBJ2-7; the table's D call, TRBD2, was not checked against the DNA. This sequence originates from a middle-aged man with primary liver carcinoma and hepatitis B virus infection. The CDR3 sequence is CASSLMVAGAYEQYL.